This T cell receptor (beta chain) is drawn from a study of cytomegalovirus exposure and HLA in healthy donors. Whole-study context: From donors who were HLA-typed, an early data release held 80 million or so unique TCRs. Regarding the study as a whole: In a later analysis, at a false discovery rate of 0.05, under 20,000 TCR beta sequences matched HLA alleles. What TCR beta sequences reportedly achieved was accurate prediction of HLA-A and HLA-B alleles in most subjects.

V dropped 3 bases and J dropped 0 bases, with 9 bases sitting between them. This CDR3 spans 15 amino acids. Germline V gene sequence: CDR1 SGHNT, CDR2 YENEEA. As concerns this clone: The antigen is unknown.

Each donor was healthy, and each was a bone marrow donor. This PCR relied on a set of 60 Vbeta primers and 13 Jbeta primers. This table comes from immunoSEQ multiplex PCR, and its TCRdb copy is limited to in-frame clones, with some not included. The sample lists 130,000 to 150,000 clones; approximately 80% were seen once. Material: PBMCs. This clonotype originated in a man aged 18-30 years in good health and CMV-seronegative. This chain connects TRBV11-3 to TRBJ2-1; D is perhaps TRBD2 (6 bases). CDR3: CASSLVGGSYNEQFF. CDR3 bases: TGTGCCAGCAGCTTGGTCGGGGGCTCCTACAATGAGCAGTTCTTC.